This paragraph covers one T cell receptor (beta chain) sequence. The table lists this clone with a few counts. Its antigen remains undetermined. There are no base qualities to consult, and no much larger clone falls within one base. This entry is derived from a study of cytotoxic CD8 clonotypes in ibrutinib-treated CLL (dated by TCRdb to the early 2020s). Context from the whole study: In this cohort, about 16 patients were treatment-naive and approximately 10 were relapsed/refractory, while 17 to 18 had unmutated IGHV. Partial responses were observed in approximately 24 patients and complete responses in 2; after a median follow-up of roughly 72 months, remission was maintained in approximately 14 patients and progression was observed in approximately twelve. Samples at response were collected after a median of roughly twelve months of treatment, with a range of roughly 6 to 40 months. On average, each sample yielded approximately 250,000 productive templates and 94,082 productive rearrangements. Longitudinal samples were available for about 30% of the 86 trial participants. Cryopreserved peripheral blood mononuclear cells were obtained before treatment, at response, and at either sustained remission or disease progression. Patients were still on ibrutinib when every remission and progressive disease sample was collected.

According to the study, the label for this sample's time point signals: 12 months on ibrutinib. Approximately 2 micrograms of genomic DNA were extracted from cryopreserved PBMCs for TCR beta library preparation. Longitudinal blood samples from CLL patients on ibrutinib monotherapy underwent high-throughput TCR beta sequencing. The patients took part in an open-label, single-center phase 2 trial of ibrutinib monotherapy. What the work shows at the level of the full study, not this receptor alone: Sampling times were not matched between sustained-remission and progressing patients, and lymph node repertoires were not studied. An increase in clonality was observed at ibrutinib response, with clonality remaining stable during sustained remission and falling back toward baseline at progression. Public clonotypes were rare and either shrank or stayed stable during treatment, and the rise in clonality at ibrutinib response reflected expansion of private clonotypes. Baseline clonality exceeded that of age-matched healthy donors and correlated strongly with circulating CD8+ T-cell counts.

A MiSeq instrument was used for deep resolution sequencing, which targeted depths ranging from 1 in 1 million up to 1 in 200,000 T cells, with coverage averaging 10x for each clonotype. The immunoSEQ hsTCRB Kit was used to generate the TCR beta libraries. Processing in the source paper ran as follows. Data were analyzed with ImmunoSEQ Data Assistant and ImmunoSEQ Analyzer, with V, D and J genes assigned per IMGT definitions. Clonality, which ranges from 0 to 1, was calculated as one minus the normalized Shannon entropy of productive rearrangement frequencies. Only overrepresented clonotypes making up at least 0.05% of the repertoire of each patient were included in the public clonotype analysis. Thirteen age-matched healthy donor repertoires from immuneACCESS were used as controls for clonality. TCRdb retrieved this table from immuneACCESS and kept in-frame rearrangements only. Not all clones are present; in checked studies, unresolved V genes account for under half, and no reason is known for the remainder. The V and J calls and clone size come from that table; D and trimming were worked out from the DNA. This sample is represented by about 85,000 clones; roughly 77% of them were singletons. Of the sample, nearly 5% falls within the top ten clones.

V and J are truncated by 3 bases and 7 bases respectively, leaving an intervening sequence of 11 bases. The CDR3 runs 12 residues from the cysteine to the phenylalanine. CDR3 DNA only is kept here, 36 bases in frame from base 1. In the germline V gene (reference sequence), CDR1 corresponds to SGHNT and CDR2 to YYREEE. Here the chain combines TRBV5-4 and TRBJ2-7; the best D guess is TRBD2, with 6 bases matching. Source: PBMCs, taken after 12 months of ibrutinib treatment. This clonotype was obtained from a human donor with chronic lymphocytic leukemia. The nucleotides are TGTGCCAGCAGCTATGATGCGGGGGAGCAGTACTTC. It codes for CASSYDAGEQYF.